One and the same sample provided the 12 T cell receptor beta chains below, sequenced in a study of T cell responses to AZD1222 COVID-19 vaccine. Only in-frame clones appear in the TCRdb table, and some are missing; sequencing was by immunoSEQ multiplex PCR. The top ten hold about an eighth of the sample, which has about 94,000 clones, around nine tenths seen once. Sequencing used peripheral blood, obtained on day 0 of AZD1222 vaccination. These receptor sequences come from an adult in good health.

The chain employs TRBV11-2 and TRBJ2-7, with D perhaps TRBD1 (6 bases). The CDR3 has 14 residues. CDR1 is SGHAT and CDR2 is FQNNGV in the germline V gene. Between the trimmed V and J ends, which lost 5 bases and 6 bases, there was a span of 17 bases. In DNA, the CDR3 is TGTGCCAGCAGCCCTAGGGTACACAGGGTCGAGCAGTACTTC. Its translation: CASSPRVHRVEQYF.

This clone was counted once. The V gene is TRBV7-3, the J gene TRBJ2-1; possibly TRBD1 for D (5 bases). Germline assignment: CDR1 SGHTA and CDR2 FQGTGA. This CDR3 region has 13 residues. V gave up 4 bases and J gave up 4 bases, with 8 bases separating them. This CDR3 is CASSSQGYNEQFF. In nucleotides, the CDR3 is TGTGCCAGCAGCTCCCAGGGATACAATGAGCAGTTCTTC.

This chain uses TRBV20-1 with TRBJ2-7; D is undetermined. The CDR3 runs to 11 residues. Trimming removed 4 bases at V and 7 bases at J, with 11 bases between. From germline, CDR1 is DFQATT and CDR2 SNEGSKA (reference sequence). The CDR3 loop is CSANPGNEQYF. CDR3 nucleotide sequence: TGCAGTGCTAATCCCGGTAATGAGCAGTACTTC.

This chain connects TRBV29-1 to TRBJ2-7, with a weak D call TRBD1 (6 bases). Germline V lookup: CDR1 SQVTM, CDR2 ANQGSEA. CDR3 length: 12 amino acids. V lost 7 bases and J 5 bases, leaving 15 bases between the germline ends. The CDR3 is CSALDPGDEQYF. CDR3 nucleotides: TGCAGCGCTCTAGATCCAGGGGACGAGCAGTACTTC.

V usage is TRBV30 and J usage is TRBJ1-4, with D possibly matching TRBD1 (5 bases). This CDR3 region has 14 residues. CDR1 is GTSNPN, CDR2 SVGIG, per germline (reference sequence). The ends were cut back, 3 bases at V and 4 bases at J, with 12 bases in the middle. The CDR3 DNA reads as TGTGCCTGGAGGTCCGGGACCAATAATGAAAAACTGTTTTTT. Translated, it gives CAWRSGTNNEKLFF.

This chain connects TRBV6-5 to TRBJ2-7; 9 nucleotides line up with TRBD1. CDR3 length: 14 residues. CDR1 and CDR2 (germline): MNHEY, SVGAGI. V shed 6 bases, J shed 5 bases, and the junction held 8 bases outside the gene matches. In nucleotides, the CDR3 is TGTGCCAGCAGCTTTAGGGGACAGGGAGACGAGCAGTACTTC. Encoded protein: CASSFRGQGDEQYF.

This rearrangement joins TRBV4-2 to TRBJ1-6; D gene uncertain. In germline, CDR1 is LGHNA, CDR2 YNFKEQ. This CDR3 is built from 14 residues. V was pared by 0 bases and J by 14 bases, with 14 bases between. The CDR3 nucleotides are TGTGCCAGCAGCCAAGAGGGGAGTCGTGCGACCCTCCACTTT. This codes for CASSQEGSRATLHF.

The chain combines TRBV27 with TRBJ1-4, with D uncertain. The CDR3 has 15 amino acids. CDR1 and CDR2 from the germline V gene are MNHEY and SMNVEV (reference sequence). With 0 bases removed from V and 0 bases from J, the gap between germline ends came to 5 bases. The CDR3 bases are TGTGCCAGCAGTTTATCGCCTGCAACTAATGAAAAACTGTTTTTT. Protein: CASSLSPATNEKLFF.

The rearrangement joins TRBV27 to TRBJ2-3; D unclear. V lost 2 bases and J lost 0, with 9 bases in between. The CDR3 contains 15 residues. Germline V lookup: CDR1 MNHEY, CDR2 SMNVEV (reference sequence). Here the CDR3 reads CASSLEVPSTDTQYF. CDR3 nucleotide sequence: TGTGCCAGCAGTTTAGAAGTACCTAGCACAGATACGCAGTATTTT.

CDR3 DNA sequence: TGTGCCAGTAGTATTCCTTCCTCGGAGACCCAGTACTTC. Translating it yields CASSIPSSETQYF. The rearrangement uses TRBV19 and TRBJ2-5, with D uncertain. Trimming took off 3 bases at V and 5 bases at J, with 10 bases between the two ends. The length of the CDR3 is 13 residues. Per germline, CDR1 LNHDA and CDR2 SQIVND (reference sequence). Complete variable domain (other parts from reference TRBV19 and TRBJ2-5): DGGITQSPKYLFRKEGQNVTLSCEQNLNHDAMYWYRQDPGQGLRLIYYSQIVNDFQKGDIAEGYSVSREKKESFPLTVTSAQKNPTAFYLCASSIPSSETQYFGPGTRLLVL.

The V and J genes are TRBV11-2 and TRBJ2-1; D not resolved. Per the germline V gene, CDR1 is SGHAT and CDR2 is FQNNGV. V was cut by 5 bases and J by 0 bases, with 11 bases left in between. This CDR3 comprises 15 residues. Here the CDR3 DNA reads TGTGCCAGCAGCCCCGGTTCGAGCTCCTACAATGAGCAGTTCTTC. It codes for CASSPGSSSYNEQFF.

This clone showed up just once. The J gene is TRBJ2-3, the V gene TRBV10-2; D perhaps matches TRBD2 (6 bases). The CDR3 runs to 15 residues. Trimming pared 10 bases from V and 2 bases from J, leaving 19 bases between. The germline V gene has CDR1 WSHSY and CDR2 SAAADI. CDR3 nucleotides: TGCGCCACACTGGGGGGACTTCTCACCACAGATACGCAGTATTTT. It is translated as CATLGGLLTTDTQYF.